This note documents a single T cell receptor (beta chain) sequence. What it binds is not known. This entry comes from a study of T cell responses to AZD1222 COVID-19 vaccine. Study observations and caveats: Mostly white British, mostly female donors; authors suggested clonal diversity may be underestimated. All repertoire sampling was performed exclusively after the peak T cell response. Reportedly, nearly half the spike-specific TCRs target unmutated variant regions.

TCRdb's table, derived via immunoSEQ multiplex PCR, lists solely in-frame clones and lacks some. The data contain around 170,000 clones, about nine tenths of them seen just once; the ten biggest clones take up approximately 1.9%. Pooling was applied to second doses at about 4 or about 12 weeks. Trimming removed 7 bases from V and 1 base from J; junction bases left unmatched: 7. CDR3 length: 15 residues. The V gene's germline CDR1 is LGHNT and CDR2 FRNRAP. The sequencing used peripheral blood, collected 28 days after the second AZD1222 dose. The source is an adult who received the AZD1222 COVID-19 vaccine. The V call is TRBV12-5, the J call TRBJ2-7; 10 nucleotides line up with TRBD2. The CDR3 DNA is TGTGCTAGTGCCCTTTCACTAGCGGGGTCCTACGAGCAGTACTTC. This codes for CASALSLAGSYEQYF. The whole variable domain, filled in from reference TRBV12-5 and TRBJ2-7, reads DARVTQTPRHKVTEMGQEVTMRCQPILGHNTVFWYRQTMMQGLELLAYFRNRAPLDDSGMPKDRFSAEMPDATLATLKIQPSEPRDSAVYFCASALSLAGSYEQYFGPGTRLTVT.